The 13 T cell receptor beta chains below all came from one sample that was sequenced in a study of cytomegalovirus exposure and HLA in healthy donors. Amplification used 60 Vbeta primers and 13 Jbeta primers. Using immunoSEQ multiplex PCR, the repertoire was profiled, and TCRdb retains in-frame clones only, with some absent. This table has over 110,000 clones, about four fifths appearing once. The sample taken for sequencing was PBMCs. These receptors were obtained from a male donor in good health and CMV-seropositive.

The chain carries TRBV5-1 and TRBJ1-5; 9 positions agree with TRBD1. V dropped 4 bases and J dropped 1; count of bases not matched to a gene: 3. Germline-derived CDR1 and CDR2 are SGHRS and YFSETQ. The CDR3 runs to 15 residues. CDR3 in amino acids: CASSVTGGSNQPQHF. Here the CDR3 DNA reads TGCGCCAGCAGCGTGACAGGGGGGAGCAATCAGCCCCAGCATTTT.

The CDR3 nucleotides are TGCGCCAGCAGCCGGTATCAAGAGGGTACCGGGGAGCTGTTTTTT. Its protein is CASSRYQEGTGELFF. The chain is built from TRBV4-3 and TRBJ2-2, with a possible D match to TRBD2 (5 bases). V lost 4 bases and J 5 bases, leaving 14 bases between the germline ends. CDR3 size: 15 residues. Germline V gene sequence: CDR1 LGHNA, CDR2 YSLEER.

The CDR3 DNA reads TGTGCCAGCAGCTTAACTATAAGAAGCTCTGGGGCCAACGTCCTGACTTTC. Its translation: CASSLTIRSSGANVLTF. The rearrangement uses TRBV7-6 and TRBJ2-6; D is unresolved. The CDR3 totals 17 residues. The V end lost 2 bases, the J end lost 0 bases, and 11 bases lay between the germline ends. The germline V gene encodes CDR1 SGHVS and CDR2 FNYEAQ.

The CDR3 here is CASSQRLMNTEAFF. The CDR3 DNA follows: TGCGCCAGCAGCCAGAGGCTCATGAACACTGAAGCTTTCTTT. V and J are TRBV4-1 and TRBJ1-1; D not certain. V lost 3 bases to trimming and J lost 0 bases, with 8 bases between them. Germline V CDR1 and CDR2: MGHRA, YSYEKL. This CDR3 region has 14 residues.

The chain is built from TRBV5-4 and TRBJ2-7, with 8 bases aligning to TRBD1. Germline V CDR1 and CDR2: SGHNT, YYREEE (reference sequence). Germline trimming cut 4 bases from V and 4 bases from J; bases unmatched to any gene: 4. The CDR3 consists of 13 residues. CDR3 amino acids: CASSKDREYEQYF. The CDR3 DNA reads TGTGCCAGCAGCAAGGACAGGGAATACGAGCAGTACTTC.

V gene TRBV28 combines with J gene TRBJ1-4; tentative D call: TRBD1 (5 bases). CDR3 length: 15 amino acids. Trimming removed 5 bases from V and 8 bases from J, with 18 bases in between. Germline V gives CDR1 MDHEN, CDR2 SYDVKM. CDR3 in amino acids: CASSHFRVGGEKLFF. Here the CDR3 DNA reads TGTGCCAGCAGTCACTTCAGGGTTGGAGGGGAAAAACTGTTTTTT.

The CDR3 spells CASSPSYGGGPQTQYF. Here the CDR3 DNA reads TGTGCCAGCAGTCCCAGTTACGGGGGGGGGCCCCAGACCCAGTACTTC. The chain recombines TRBV7-2 with TRBJ2-5; 8 positions match TRBD2. The length of the CDR3 is 16 residues. Per the germline V gene, CDR1 is SGHTA and CDR2 is FQGNSA. The ends lost 6 bases at V and 6 bases at J; junction bases unmatched: 15.

This chain joins TRBV28 and TRBJ2-7; D call uncertain. The V end was cut by 2 bases, the J end by 4 bases, with 24 bases between. The CDR3 length is 18 residues. The germline gives CDR1 MDHEN, CDR2 SYDVKM. Here the CDR3 DNA reads TGTGCCAGCAGTTTACACCCGGAAGACTTATGGATCTTTTACGAGCAGTACTTC. Translation: CASSLHPEDLWIFYEQYF.

CDR3 residues: CASGLAGGLGNEQFF. CDR3 coding DNA: TGTGCTAGTGGTCTAGCGGGAGGGCTCGGGAATGAGCAGTTCTTC. The gene calls are TRBV12-5 and TRBJ2-1, with 12 bases identical to TRBD2. Germline CDR1 reads LGHNT; CDR2 reads FRNRAP. CDR3 size: 15 residues. V dropped 5 bases and J dropped 7; count of bases not matched to a gene: 6.

The chain has TRBV7-6 and TRBJ2-5; tentative D call: TRBD1 (7 bases). The CDR3 loop spans 16 amino acids. V shed 7 bases and J shed 1 base, with 19 bases lying between them. The germline gives CDR1 SGHVS, CDR2 FNYEAQ. CDR3 residues: CASTLFVQGGQETQYF. DNA of the CDR3: TGTGCCAGCACCCTTTTCGTCCAGGGGGGCCAAGAGACCCAGTACTTC.

V usage is TRBV7-6 and J usage is TRBJ2-7, with 10 bases identical to TRBD2. Germline CDR1 and CDR2: SGHVS and FNYEAQ. V lost 5 bases and J lost 4; bases outside the gene matches: 5. CDR3 size: 14 residues. CDR3 nucleotide sequence: TGTGCCAGCAGCCACCGGACTAGCGGTTACGAGCAGTACTTC. As protein: CASSHRTSGYEQYF.

The CDR3 coding sequence is TGTGCCATTGGGACAGGGCTGGGGGGCTACACCTTC. It codes for CAIGTGLGGYTF. J is TRBJ1-2 and V is TRBV10-3; 9 bases agree with TRBD1. CDR3 size: 12 residues. The junction had 7 bases not matched to a gene; V was cut back by 9 bases and J by 8 bases. CDR1 ENHRY and CDR2 SYGVKD come from the germline V gene.

The V and J genes are TRBV7-2 and TRBJ2-7; a weak D match, TRBD1 (5 bases). The CDR3 has 17 amino acids. Germline V gene sequence: CDR1 SGHTA, CDR2 FQGNSA. The ends were cut back, 2 bases at V and 0 bases at J, with 17 bases in the middle. CDR3 in DNA: TGTGCCAGCAGCTTATTAGGGTCGGACACCGTCTCCTACGAGCAGTACTTC. This sequence encodes CASSLLGSDTVSYEQYF.